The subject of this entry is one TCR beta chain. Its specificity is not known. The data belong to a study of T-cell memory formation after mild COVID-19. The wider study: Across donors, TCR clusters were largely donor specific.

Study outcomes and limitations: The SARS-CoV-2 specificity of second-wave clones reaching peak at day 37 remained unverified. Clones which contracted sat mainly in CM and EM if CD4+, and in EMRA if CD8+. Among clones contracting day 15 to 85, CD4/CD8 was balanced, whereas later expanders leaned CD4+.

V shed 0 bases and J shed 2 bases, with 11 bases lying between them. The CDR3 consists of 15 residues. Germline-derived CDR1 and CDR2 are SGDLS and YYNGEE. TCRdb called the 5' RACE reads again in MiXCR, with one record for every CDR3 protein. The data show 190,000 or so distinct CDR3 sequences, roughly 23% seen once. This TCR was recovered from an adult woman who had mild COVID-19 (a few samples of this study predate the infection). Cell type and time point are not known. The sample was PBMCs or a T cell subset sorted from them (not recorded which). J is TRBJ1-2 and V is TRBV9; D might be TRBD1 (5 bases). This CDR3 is CASSVEDSINYGYTF. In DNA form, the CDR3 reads TGTGCCAGCAGCGTAGAAGACAGTATCAACTATGGCTACACCTTC. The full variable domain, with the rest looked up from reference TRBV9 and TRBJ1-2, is DSGVTQTPKHLITATGQRVTLRCSPRSGDLSVYWYQQSLDQGLQFLIQYYNGEERAKGNILERFSAQQFPDLHSELNLSSLELGDSALYFCASSVEDSINYGYTFGSGTRLTVV.